This T cell receptor beta chain derives from a study of shared clonotypes between healthy human individuals. Study results and caveats: Read depth was anticipated to influence clonotype sharing among donors. A few donors shared approximately 5% of their naive CD4 clonotypes. Exclusively blood specimens were collected; tissue repertoires likely differ.

The study ran the assay at deep level. Produced via immunoSEQ multiplex PCR; TCRdb's table is partial and in-frame only. The sample has about 1 million clones; about 80% are singletons. As regards this clone: Its target is unknown.

The TCR was taken from a man between 18 and 35 years old in good health. Source material: memory CD4+ T cells sorted from blood. Subset meaning: CD45RA-negative fraction.

The CDR3 loop reads CASSQAKGAKEGSPLHF. The CDR3 nucleotides read TGCGCCAGCAGCCAAGCTAAGGGGGCGAAGGAGGGTTCACCCCTCCACTTT. The chain couples TRBV4-1 to TRBJ1-6; 7 bases match TRBD1. The V gene's germline CDR1 is MGHRA and CDR2 YSYEKL. The length of the CDR3 is 17 residues. Trimming took 1 base from V and 9 from J; bases not matched to a gene: 12.